The 30 T cell receptor beta chains below were found in one sample sequenced in a study of blood T cells in healthy people across ages. A second PCR of roughly 7 to 11 cycles used a sample-barcoded 5' primer and a J-beta primer mix. A single record per CDR3 protein comes from TCRdb applying MiXCR to the 5' RACE reads. Here the sample spans roughly 720,000 distinct CDR3 sequences, about 53% being singletons. The sample comprised blood. These receptors originate from a man of 80 years or more in good health.

The V gene is TRBV12-3 or TRBV12-4, the J gene TRBJ1-2; TRBD1 matches at 9 bases. V was clipped by 6 bases and J by 2 bases; unmatched bases: 4. The CDR3 loop spans 14 amino acids. Written as DNA, the CDR3 is TGTGCCAGCAGCGGACAGGGGTCGAACTATGGCTACACCTTC. Translation gives CASSGQGSNYGYTF.

The V and J genes are TRBV9 and TRBJ2-3, with D unclear. The V and J ends lost 2 bases and 4 bases respectively, with 14 bases between them. The CDR3 is made up of 15 amino acids. Germline lookup yields CDR1 SGDLS and CDR2 YYNGEE. CDR3 in amino acids: CASSVVMDGPDTQYF. In DNA form, the CDR3 reads TGTGCCAGCAGCGTTGTAATGGACGGGCCAGATACGCAGTATTTT.

The genes are TRBV2 and TRBJ1-1; unclear D gene. The CDR3 spans 15 residues. V shed 2 bases and J shed 2 bases, with 12 bases lying between them. Germline CDR1 reads SNHLY; CDR2 reads FYNNEI. Here the CDR3 reads CASSEQLQTNTEAFF. DNA of the CDR3: TGTGCCAGCAGTGAACAACTGCAAACAAACACTGAAGCTTTCTTT.

The gene calls are TRBV6-1 and TRBJ2-7, with D uncertain. Germline V gives CDR1 MNHNS, CDR2 SASEGT. The V gene lost 4 bases and the J gene lost 1 base, with 8 bases spanning the gap. This CDR3 contains 13 residues. The CDR3 nucleotides are TGTGCCAGCAGTGTGACTGCGTCCTACGAGCAGTACTTC. Translated: CASSVTASYEQYF.

In regard to this clonotype: The junction shows a germline mismatch at one end, possibly a read error. The V gene is TRBV11-3, the J gene TRBJ2-1; 11 nucleotides match TRBD2. The CDR3 spans 17 residues. CDR1 and CDR2 from the germline V gene are SGHNT and YENEEA. The CDR3 protein is CASSPRSGRASYDEQFF. CDR3 bases: TGTGCCAGCAGCCCACGTAGCGGGAGGGCATCCTACGATGAGCAGTTCTTC.

J is TRBJ1-2 and V is TRBV27; D is perhaps TRBD1 (5 bases). CDR1 is MNHEY and CDR2 is SMNVEV in the germline V gene (reference sequence). The length of the CDR3 is 14 residues. Trimming took 6 bases from V and 8 from J, leaving 19 bases between them. The CDR3 nucleotides read TGTGCCAGCAGAAGCCCGGGGGGGATGCGGGGCTACACCTTC. It yields the protein CASRSPGGMRGYTF.

This chain links TRBV20-1 with TRBJ2-7; TRBD2 matches 12 bases. There are 15 residues in the CDR3. From germline, CDR1 is DFQATT and CDR2 SNEGSKA (reference sequence). V was pared by 0 bases and J by 5 bases, with 5 bases of the junction left unmatched. The CDR3 region is CSARDQTSGRNEQYF. The CDR3 DNA follows: TGCAGTGCTAGAGATCAAACTAGCGGGAGGAACGAGCAGTACTTC.

This clonotype was found once. The chain carries TRBV5-1 and TRBJ2-1; 9 bases are shared with TRBD1. CDR3 length equals 16 residues. The germline CDR1 and CDR2 sequences are SGHRS and YFSETQ. Germline trimming cut 3 bases from V and 6 bases from J; bases unmatched to any gene: 10. CDR3 sequence: CASSSGQGLGVNEQFF. Written as DNA, the CDR3 is TGCGCCAGCAGCTCAGGACAGGGGTTGGGTGTCAATGAGCAGTTCTTC.

The table lists this clonotype with a count of one. The CDR3 spells CASSTRDREGSQYF. The CDR3 nucleotides read TGTGCCAGCAGTACCCGGGACAGGGAGGGATCGCAGTACTTC. This chain connects TRBV2 to TRBJ2-7; 9 nucleotides line up with TRBD1. The CDR3 runs to 14 residues. After removal of 5 bases from V and 9 bases from J, the junction contained 11 bases not matched to a gene. CDR1 SNHLY and CDR2 FYNNEI come from the germline V gene.

This clonotype was picked up a small number of times. The V and J genes are TRBV29-1 and TRBJ2-5; D unresolved. Germline loops: CDR1 SQVTM, CDR2 ANQGSEA. Trimming took off 7 bases at V and 7 bases at J, with 19 bases between the two ends. The CDR3 is 13 amino acids. For the CDR3, the DNA is TGCAGCGCCATTAAGCCGGGCCGGGCGACCCAGTACTTC. Residues: CSAIKPGRATQYF.

The V call is TRBV10-3, the J call TRBJ2-7; D is unresolved. This CDR3 region has 12 residues. Germline CDR1 is ENHRY and CDR2 is SYGVKD. The V end was cut by 6 bases, the J end by 5 bases, with 11 bases between. CDR3 coding DNA: TGTGCCATCAGCGTCTCGGGCAACGAGCAGTACTTC. Translated, it gives CAISVSGNEQYF.

The chain is built from TRBV20-1 and TRBJ2-1, with TRBD2 matching 8 bases. CDR3 size: 16 residues. Trimming cost V 3 bases and J 7 bases; bases outside gene matches: 14. The germline gives CDR1 DFQATT, CDR2 SNEGSKA (reference sequence). The chain's CDR3 is CSASLTGTRDRNEQFF. In DNA, the CDR3 is TGCAGTGCTAGTCTAACCGGGACTAGAGATAGGAATGAGCAGTTCTTC.

The chain joins TRBV3-1 to TRBJ2-1; D is unresolved. CDR3 length equals 16 residues. CDR1 and CDR2 from the germline V gene are LGHDT and YNNKEL (reference sequence). V was shortened by 0 bases and J by 2 bases, with 11 bases between the two germline ends. The CDR3: CASSQDPGRPYNEQFF. The CDR3 region has the DNA TGTGCCAGCAGCCAAGATCCGGGCAGACCCTACAATGAGCAGTTCTTC.

V and J are TRBV11-1 and TRBJ2-1; 10 bases fit TRBD2. The CDR3 extends over 15 amino acids. Unmatched junction bases numbered 6, after V lost 5 bases and J lost 5 bases. Germline V gene sequence: CDR1 SGHAT, CDR2 FQDESV (reference sequence). This CDR3 is CASSGRTSGNNEQFF. Here the CDR3 DNA reads TGTGCCAGCAGCGGCAGGACTAGCGGCAACAATGAGCAGTTCTTC.

This chain connects TRBV5-1 to TRBJ2-7; D possibly corresponds to TRBD2 (6 bases). CDR1 is SGHRS and CDR2 is YFSETQ in the germline V gene. The ends were cut back, 4 bases at V and 3 bases at J, with 14 bases in the middle. The CDR3 consists of 14 residues. CDR3 DNA: TGCGCCAGCAGCCTGCTAGTGGGAGGCTACGAGCAGTACTTC. Its protein is CASSLLVGGYEQYF.

The chain links TRBV6-5 to TRBJ2-6; 7 bases agree with TRBD2. Germline V CDR1 and CDR2: MNHEY, SVGAGI. V gave up 0 bases and J gave up 2 bases; unmatched junction bases: 1. This CDR3 has 16 amino acids. CDR3 nucleotide sequence: TGTGCCAGCAGTTACTCAGCGGGACCTGGGGCCAACGTCCTGACTTTC. Its translation is CASSYSAGPGANVLTF.

This clonotype was seen a handful of times. The V gene is TRBV20-1, the J gene TRBJ2-7; possibly TRBD2 for D (6 bases). CDR1 and CDR2 from the germline V gene are DFQATT and SNEGSKA (reference sequence). V was pared by 6 bases and J by 0 bases, with 15 bases between. This CDR3 is built from 14 residues. The CDR3 DNA sequence: TGCAGTGCCAATAACAGGCGGGACTCCTACGAGCAGTACTTC. Encoded protein: CSANNRRDSYEQYF.

The chain carries TRBV12-3 or TRBV12-4 and TRBJ2-7; TRBD1 matches 9 bases. The CDR3 extends over 15 amino acids. V lost 3 bases, J lost 4 bases, and 7 bases stayed unmatched. DNA for the CDR3: TGTGCCAGCAGTTTTGTGGGACAGGGAACTTACGAGCAGTACTTC. Protein sequence: CASSFVGQGTYEQYF.

The V and J genes are TRBV18 and TRBJ2-7; D is perhaps TRBD1 or TRBD2 (5 bases each). Germline V gene lookup returns CDR1 KGHSH and CDR2 LQKENI. The V end was cut by 3 bases, the J end by 2 bases, with 14 bases between. The CDR3 sequence is 15 residues long. In DNA form, the CDR3 reads TGTGCCAGCTCACCGATCCGGGACGGAGCCTACGAGCAGTACTTC. Encoded protein: CASSPIRDGAYEQYF.

J is TRBJ1-2 and V is TRBV27, with D perhaps TRBD1 (5 bases). Germline-derived CDR1 and CDR2 are MNHEY and SMNVEV (reference sequence). The CDR3 sequence is 15 residues long. Between the trimmed V and J ends, which lost 5 bases and 1 base, there was a span of 14 bases. The CDR3 DNA follows: TGTGCCAGCAGTCCCCTCCGGCAGGGTAACTATGGCTACACCTTC. Translation: CASSPLRQGNYGYTF.

The rearrangement joins TRBV7-6 to TRBJ2-3, with a tentative D call TRBD1 (5 bases). V gave up 0 bases and J gave up 2 bases, with 12 bases separating them. The CDR3 is 16 residues long. Germline V gene data show CDR1 as SGHVS and CDR2 as FNYEAQ. The CDR3 region is CASSLARATNTDTQYF. The CDR3 DNA follows: TGTGCCAGCAGCTTAGCCAGGGCTACTAACACAGATACGCAGTATTTT.

This chain links TRBV5-1 with TRBJ1-2, with 7 nucleotides matching TRBD1. The germline V gene has CDR1 SGHRS and CDR2 YFSETQ. Trimming removed 4 bases from V and 2 bases from J; junction bases left unmatched: 8. The CDR3 is made up of 15 amino acids. The CDR3 protein is CASSGRQGTNYGYTF. The CDR3 DNA sequence: TGCGCCAGCAGCGGAAGACAGGGAACCAACTATGGCTACACCTTC.

This clonotype was seen ten or more times. This rearrangement joins TRBV28 to TRBJ2-5; no clear D gene. The V gene lost 3 bases and the J gene lost 5 bases, with 13 bases spanning the gap. Germline V gene lookup returns CDR1 MDHEN and CDR2 SYDVKM. The CDR3 totals 14 residues. CDR3 sequence reads: CASSFGIGSETQYF. CDR3 coding DNA: TGTGCCAGCAGTTTTGGTATAGGATCGGAGACCCAGTACTTC.

The J gene is TRBJ2-1, the V gene TRBV18; a possible D gene is TRBD2 (7 bases). V lost 3 bases to trimming and J lost 2 bases, with 14 bases between them. The CDR3 extends over 16 amino acids. Germline values: CDR1 KGHSH, CDR2 LQKENI. The CDR3 sequence is CASSPFPGGAYNEQFF. The CDR3 DNA reads as TGTGCCAGCTCACCGTTCCCGGGGGGCGCCTACAATGAGCAGTTCTTC.

The chain has TRBV27 and TRBJ1-2, with D unclear. Trimming left V 0 bases short and J 4 bases short, with 18 bases between. This CDR3 is 17 amino acids long. Looked up from germline, CDR1 is MNHEY and CDR2 is SMNVEV (reference sequence). The chain's CDR3 is CASSLSREAVLGYGYTF. DNA of the CDR3: TGTGCCAGCAGTTTATCACGGGAAGCCGTCCTAGGCTATGGCTACACCTTC.

The chain links TRBV20-1 to TRBJ2-1, with D unclear. This CDR3 contains 11 residues. Germline CDR1 DFQATT, CDR2 SNEGSKA (reference sequence). The V end was cut by 5 bases, the J end by 7 bases, with 9 bases between. The CDR3 DNA is TGCAGTGCTGGGCCGTGGAATGAGCAGTTCTTC. Amino acids: CSAGPWNEQFF.

The CDR3 DNA sequence: TGTGCCACCCGACCGACAGGGTCCAATGAAAAACTGTTTTTT. This codes for CATRPTGSNEKLFF. The J gene is TRBJ1-4, the V gene TRBV18; TRBD1 matches 7 bases. CDR1 and CDR2 (germline): KGHSH, LQKENI. The CDR3 consists of 14 residues. V gave up 10 bases and J gave up 5 bases; unmatched junction bases: 10.

Concerning this clonotype: A much larger clone differs from this one at a single base, so this may be a read error. CDR3 in DNA: TGTGCCAGCAGCCCTCCGGACCCCTACAATGGGCAGTTCTTC. It specifies CASSPPDPYNGQFF. This chain connects TRBV7-9 to TRBJ2-1, with D uncertain. This CDR3 contains 14 residues. Germline V gene sequence: CDR1 SEHNR, CDR2 FQNEAQ (reference sequence).

This rearrangement joins TRBV7-2 to TRBJ2-5; the D call may be TRBD1 or TRBD2 (6 bases each). The J call may be incorrect, as the DNA end agrees better with TRBJ2-1. Germline V gives CDR1 SGHTA, CDR2 FQGNSA. This CDR3 comprises 14 residues. The CDR3, as DNA: TGTGCCAGCAGCTTATATGGGGGGCCAGAGACCCAGTTCTTC. This sequence encodes CASSLYGGPETQFF.

V and J are TRBV2 and TRBJ2-1; 7 nucleotides align to TRBD2. V was pared by 6 bases and J by 10 bases, with 9 bases of the junction left unmatched. The germline CDR1 and CDR2 sequences are SNHLY and FYNNEI. The CDR3 loop spans 13 amino acids. The CDR3 nucleotides are TGTGCCAGCAGCGCGGGACTACCCCTGGAGCAGTTCTTC. Translating it yields CASSAGLPLEQFF.